The following is a TCR beta chain sequence with its context. The entry originates in a study of blood T cell repertoires in COVID-19. In the study overall: Some COVID-19 samples were acute and others convalescent; all came from the United States, Italy and Spain.

The CDR3 sequence is 13 residues long. Germline assignment: CDR1 LNHNV and CDR2 YYDKDF (reference sequence). The V and J ends lost 8 bases and 4 bases, in that order; junction bases with no gene match: 8. All recovered Cohort 3 donors got two negative PCRs, got clearance, or saw symptom resolution. Generated by immunoSEQ multiplex PCR, the TCRdb table keeps only in-frame clones and is missing some. The sample lists 140,000 to 150,000 clones, around 82% occurring once. This sequence was found in a woman aged 50 to 60 who had recovered from COVID-19. The chain is built from TRBV15 and TRBJ2-7; 7 bases agree with TRBD2. Sequenced material: PBMCs or T cells enriched from blood (not recorded which). The CDR3 coding sequence is TGTGCCACCCAACCCGGGGGGTTATACGAGCAGTACTTC. This encodes CATQPGGLYEQYF. Supplemented by reference TRBV15 and TRBJ2-7, the full variable domain reads DAMVIQNPRYQVTQFGKPVTLSCSQTLNHNVMYWYQQKSSQAPKLLFHYYDKDFNNEADTPDNFQSRRPNTSFCFLDIRSPGLGDTAMYLCATQPGGLYEQYFGPGTRLTVT.